This T cell receptor (beta chain) was recorded in a study of CD8 T cells in Susac syndrome. RNA totalling roughly 0.45 to 1 ug underwent reverse transcription with random hexamers. The CDR3 of TCR beta was amplified by immunoSEQ multiplex PCR across 54 Vbeta and 13 Jbeta. TCRdb fed the immunoSEQ multiplex PCR reads into MiXCR, producing one record per CDR3 protein. Counted here are 80,000 or so distinct CDR3 sequences, around 94% occurring once; the ten biggest clones make up about 0.3%. CDR1 and CDR2 from the germline V gene are MGHRA and YSYEKL. V was cut by 2 bases and J by 7 bases, with 15 bases left in between. The CDR3 consists of 16 residues. CD8+ and CD4+ T cells from blood underwent TCR beta sequencing, which was carried out in a high-throughput format. While serving as controls, healthy donors were matched for age and sex. Negative isolation was used for CD8+ and CD4+ T cells and FACS enrichment for TEMRA cells.

This receptor was obtained from a human donor in good health. The sequenced material came from CD8+ T cells from PBMCs. The chain couples TRBV4-1 to TRBJ1-6; D remains unclear. CDR3 protein: CASSQLTLPSNSPLHF. The DNA for the CDR3 is TGCGCCAGCAGCCAACTAACCCTCCCATCAAATTCACCCCTCCACTTT.